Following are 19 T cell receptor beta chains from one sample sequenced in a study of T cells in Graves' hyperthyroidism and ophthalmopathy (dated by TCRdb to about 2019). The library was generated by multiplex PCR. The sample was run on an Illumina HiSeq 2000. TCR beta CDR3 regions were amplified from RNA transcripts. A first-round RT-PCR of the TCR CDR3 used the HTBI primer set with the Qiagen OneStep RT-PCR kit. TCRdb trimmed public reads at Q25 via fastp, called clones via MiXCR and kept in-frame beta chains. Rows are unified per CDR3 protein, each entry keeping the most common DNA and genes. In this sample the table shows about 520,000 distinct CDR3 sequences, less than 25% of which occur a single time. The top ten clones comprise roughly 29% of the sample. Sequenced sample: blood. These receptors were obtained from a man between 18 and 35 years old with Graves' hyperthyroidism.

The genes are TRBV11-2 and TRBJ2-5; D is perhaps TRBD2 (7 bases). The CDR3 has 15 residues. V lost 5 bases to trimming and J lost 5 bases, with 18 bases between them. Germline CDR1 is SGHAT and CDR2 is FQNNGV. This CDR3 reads CASSPGGGAGETQYF. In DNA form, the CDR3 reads TGTGCCAGCAGCCCTGGAGGGGGGGCCGGGGAGACCCAGTACTTC.

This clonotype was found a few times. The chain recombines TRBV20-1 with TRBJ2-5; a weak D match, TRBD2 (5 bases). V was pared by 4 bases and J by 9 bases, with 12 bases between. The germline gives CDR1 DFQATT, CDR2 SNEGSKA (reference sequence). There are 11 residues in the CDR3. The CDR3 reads CSATPLEAQYF. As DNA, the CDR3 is TGCAGTGCTACTCCATTGGAGGCCCAGTACTTC.

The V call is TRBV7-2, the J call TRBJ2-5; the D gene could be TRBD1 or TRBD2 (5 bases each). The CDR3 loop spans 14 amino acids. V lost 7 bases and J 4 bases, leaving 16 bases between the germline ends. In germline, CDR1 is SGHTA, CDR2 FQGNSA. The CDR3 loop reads CASIRDPSGETQYF. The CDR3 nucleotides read TGTGCCAGCATCCGGGACCCTTCCGGAGAGACCCAGTACTTC.

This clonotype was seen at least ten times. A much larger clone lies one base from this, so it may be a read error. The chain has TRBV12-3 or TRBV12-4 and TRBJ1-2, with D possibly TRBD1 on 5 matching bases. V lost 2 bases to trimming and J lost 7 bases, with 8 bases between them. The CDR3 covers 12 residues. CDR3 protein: CASSLNGGGYTF. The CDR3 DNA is TGTGCCAGCAGTTTAAACGGGGGTGGCTACACCTTC.

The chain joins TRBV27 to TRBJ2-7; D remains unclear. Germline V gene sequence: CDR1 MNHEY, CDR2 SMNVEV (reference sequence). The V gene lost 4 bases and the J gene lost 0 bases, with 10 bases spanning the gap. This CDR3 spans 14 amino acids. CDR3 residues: CASSSGSFSYEQYF. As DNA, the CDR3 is TGTGCCAGCAGTTCGGGCAGCTTCTCCTACGAGCAGTACTTC.

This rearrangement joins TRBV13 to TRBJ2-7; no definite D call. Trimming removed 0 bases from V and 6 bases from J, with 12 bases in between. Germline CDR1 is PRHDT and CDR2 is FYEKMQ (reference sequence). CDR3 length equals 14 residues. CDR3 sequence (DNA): TGTGCCAGCAGCTTAGGCTCCGGGTTTCGCGAGCAGTACTTC. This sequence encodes CASSLGSGFREQYF.

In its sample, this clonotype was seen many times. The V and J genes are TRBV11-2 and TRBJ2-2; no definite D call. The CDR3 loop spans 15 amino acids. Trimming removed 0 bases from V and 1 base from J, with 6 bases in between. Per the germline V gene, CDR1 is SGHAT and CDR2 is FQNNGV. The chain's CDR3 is CASSLDPGNTGELFF. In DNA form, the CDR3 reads TGTGCCAGCAGCTTAGACCCGGGGAACACCGGGGAGCTGTTTTTT.

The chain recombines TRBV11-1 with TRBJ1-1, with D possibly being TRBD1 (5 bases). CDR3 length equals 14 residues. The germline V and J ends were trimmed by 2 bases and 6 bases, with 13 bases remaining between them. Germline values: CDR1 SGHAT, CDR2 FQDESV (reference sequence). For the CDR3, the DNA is TGTGCCAGCAGCTTAAGGCAGGGCGGCTCTGAAGCTTTCTTT. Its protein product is CASSLRQGGSEAFF.

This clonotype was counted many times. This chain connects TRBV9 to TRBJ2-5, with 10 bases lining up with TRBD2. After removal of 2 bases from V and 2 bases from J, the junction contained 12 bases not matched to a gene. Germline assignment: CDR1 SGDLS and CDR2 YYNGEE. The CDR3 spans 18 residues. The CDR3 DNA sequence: TGTGCCAGCAGCGTCAGTCCAGCGGGGGGGTCTATTCAAGAGACCCAGTACTTC. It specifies CASSVSPAGGSIQETQYF. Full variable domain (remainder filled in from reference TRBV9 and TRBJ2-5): DSGVTQTPKHLITATGQRVTLRCSPRSGDLSVYWYQQSLDQGLQFLIQYYNGEERAKGNILERFSAQQFPDLHSELNLSSLELGDSALYFCASSVSPAGGSIQETQYFGPGTRLLVL.

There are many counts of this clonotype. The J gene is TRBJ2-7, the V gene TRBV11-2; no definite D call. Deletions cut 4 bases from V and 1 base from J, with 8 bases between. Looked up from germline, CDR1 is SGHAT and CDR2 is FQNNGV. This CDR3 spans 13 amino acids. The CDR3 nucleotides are TGTGCCAGCAGCTCGAAATTTTCCTACGAGCAGTACTTC. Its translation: CASSSKFSYEQYF. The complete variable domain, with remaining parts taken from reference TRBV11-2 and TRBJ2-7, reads EAGVAQSPRYKIIEKRQSVAFWCNPISGHATLYWYQQILGQGPKLLIQFQNNGVVDDSQLPKDRFSAERLKGVDSTLKIQPAKLEDSAVYLCASSSKFSYEQYFGPGTRLTVT.

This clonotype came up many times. CDR3 sequence: CASSVGGADEETQYF. In DNA form, the CDR3 reads TGTGCCAGCAGCGTAGGGGGGGCCGACGAAGAGACCCAGTACTTC. The chain uses TRBV9 and TRBJ2-5; D possibly uses TRBD1 or TRBD2 (6 bases each). Germline lookup yields CDR1 SGDLS and CDR2 YYNGEE. The CDR3 has 15 residues. Trimming removed 0 bases from V and 3 bases from J, with 12 bases in between.

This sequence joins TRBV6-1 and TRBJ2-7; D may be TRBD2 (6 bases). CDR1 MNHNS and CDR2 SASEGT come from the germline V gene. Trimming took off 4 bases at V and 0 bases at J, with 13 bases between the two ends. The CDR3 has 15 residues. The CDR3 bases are TGTGCCAGCAGTGTAGCGGTTACCCTCTCCTACGAGCAGTACTTC. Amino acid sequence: CASSVAVTLSYEQYF.

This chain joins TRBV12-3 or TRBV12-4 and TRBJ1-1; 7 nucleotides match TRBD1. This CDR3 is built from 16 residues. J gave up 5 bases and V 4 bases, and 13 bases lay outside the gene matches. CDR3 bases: TGTGCCAGCAGTTCGGACAGGTGGACCCCGGGGACTGAAGCTTTCTTT. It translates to CASSSDRWTPGTEAFF.

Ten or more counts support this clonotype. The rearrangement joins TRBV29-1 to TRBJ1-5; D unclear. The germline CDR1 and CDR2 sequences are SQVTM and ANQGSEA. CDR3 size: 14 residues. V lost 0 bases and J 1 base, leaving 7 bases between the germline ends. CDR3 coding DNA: TGCAGCGTTGAAGACTGGAACAGCAATCAGCCCCAGCATTTT. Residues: CSVEDWNSNQPQHF.

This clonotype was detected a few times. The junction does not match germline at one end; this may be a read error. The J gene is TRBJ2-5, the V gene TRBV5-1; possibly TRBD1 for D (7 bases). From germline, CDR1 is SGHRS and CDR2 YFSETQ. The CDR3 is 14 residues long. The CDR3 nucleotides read TGCGCCGGCAGCTTGGGGGGACAGCAAGAGACCCAGTACTTC. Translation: CAGSLGGQQETQYF.

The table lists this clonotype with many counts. CDR3 nucleotide sequence: TGTGCCAGCGGCCCTTCGGGGGTCGGGGAGCTGTTTTTT. Protein: CASGPSGVGELFF. This chain links TRBV12-3 or TRBV12-4 with TRBJ2-2, with D perhaps matching TRBD2 (6 bases). Trimming stripped 8 bases from V and 7 bases from J, with 14 bases between. The CDR3 loop spans 13 amino acids.

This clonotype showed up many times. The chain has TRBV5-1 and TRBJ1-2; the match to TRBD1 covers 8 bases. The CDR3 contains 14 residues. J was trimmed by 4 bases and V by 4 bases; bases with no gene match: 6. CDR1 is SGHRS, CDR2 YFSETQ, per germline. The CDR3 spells CASSLDRVFYGYTF. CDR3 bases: TGCGCCAGCAGCCTGGACAGGGTCTTCTATGGCTACACCTTC.

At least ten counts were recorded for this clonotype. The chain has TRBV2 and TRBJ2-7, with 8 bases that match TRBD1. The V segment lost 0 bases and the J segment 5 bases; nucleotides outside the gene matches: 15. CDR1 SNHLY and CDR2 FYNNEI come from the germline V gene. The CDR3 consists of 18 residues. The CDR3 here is CASSEALPFRGRRNEQYF. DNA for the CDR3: TGTGCCAGCAGTGAAGCGCTGCCGTTCAGGGGGCGCCGAAACGAGCAGTACTTC.

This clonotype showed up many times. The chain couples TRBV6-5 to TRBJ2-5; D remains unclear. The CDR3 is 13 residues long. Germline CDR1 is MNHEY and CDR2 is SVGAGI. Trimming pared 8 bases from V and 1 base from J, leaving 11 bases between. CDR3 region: CASARERQETQYF. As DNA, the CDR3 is TGTGCCAGCGCTAGGGAACGCCAAGAGACCCAGTACTTC.